These T cell receptor beta chains were read from a single sample in a study of blood T cell repertoires in COVID-19. Profiling relied on immunoSEQ multiplex PCR, and the TCRdb table lists in-frame clones only, not all of them. The repertoire consists of some 95,000 clones, with about 90% occurring once and the leading ten covering roughly 2%. The specimen was peripheral blood. These receptors were collected from a human donor with active COVID-19. The donor label of this sample is uncertain. The CDR3 runs from the conserved cysteine through the conserved F or W. Each record gives: CDR3 length, clone size, J gene, D gene, V gene, CDR3 DNA, CDR3 protein. D genes are given only for firm matches. A clone size is listed for some rows: how often the clone was seen (once, few, many), or a class if it is expanded.

14 . TRBJ2-7 . TRBV27 TGTGCCAGCATTTCCACAGCCCATATCTACGAGCAGTACTTC CASISTAHIYEQYF
15 . TRBJ1-1 TRBD1 TRBV24-1 TGTGCCACCAGGGGACCGGGACAGGGGATCACTGAAGCTTTCTTT CATRGPGQGITEAFF
15 . TRBJ1-1 TRBD1 TRBV19 TGTGCCAGTAGCTCAGGGGGCAGAGGTGACACTGAAGCTTTCTTT CASSSGGRGDTEAFF
15 once TRBJ2-2 . TRBV18 TGTGCCAGCTCACCGAAGGCACAAGGGGCCGGGGAGCTGTTTTTT CASSPKAQGAGELFF
15 . TRBJ2-7 TRBD2 TRBV9 TGTGCCAGCAGCCCCACCTCGGGGGGGCCTAGCGAGCAGTACTTC CASSPTSGGPSEQYF
15 . TRBJ1-6 . TRBV6-5 TGTGCCAGCACCCCAGCGGGGGCCTCGGCTTCACCCCTCCACTTT CASTPAGASASPLHF
15 . TRBJ2-2 . TRBV19 TGTGCCAGTAGCGCCCTTCGGGTCACTAAAGGGGAGCTGTTTTTT CASSALRVTKGELFF
15 . TRBJ1-2 . TRBV6-1 TGTGCCAGCAGTGAAGGTCAAGGAACGGGATATGGCTACACCTTC CASSEGQGTGYGYTF
16 . TRBJ2-3 TRBD2 TRBV18 TGTGCCAGCTCATCAACACTAGCGGGGGGCACAGATACGCAGTATTTT CASSSTLAGGTDTQYF
13 . TRBJ2-7 TRBD1 TRBV19 TGTGCCAGTAGTACCCAAACAGGGGACGAGCAGTACTTC CASSTQTGDEQYF
13 . TRBJ1-3 . TRBV28 TGTGCCAGCAGTTTATCTCGTGGAAACACCATATATTTT CASSLSRGNTIYF
15 . TRBJ2-1 TRBD1 TRBV28 TGTGCCAGCAGGCATCCAGGGGGCGTTATAAATGAGCAGTTCTTC CASRHPGGVINEQFF
14 . TRBJ1-1 . TRBV7-8 TGTGCCAGCAGCCCAAGGGGCGGATGGACTGAAGCTTTCTTT CASSPRGGWTEAFF
12 few TRBJ1-4 . TRBV27 TGTGCCAGCAGCGAGACAGGCCGAAAACTGTTTTTT CASSETGRKLFF
15 . TRBJ2-7 TRBD1 TRBV19 TGTGCCAGTAGCCCCAGGGGGACACTAACCTACGAGCAGTACTTC CASSPRGTLTYEQYF
15 . TRBJ2-7 . TRBV6-6 TGTGCCAGCAGTTACGTCGGGGGTAGCTCCTACGAGCAGTACTTC CASSYVGGSSYEQYF
14 . TRBJ2-7 . TRBV11-2 TGTGCCAGCAGCTTAGTCCCCACAGACTACGAGCAGTACTTC CASSLVPTDYEQYF
15 . TRBJ2-1 . TRBV11-3 TGTGCCAGCAGCTTAGGCGTCCTGTCTTCCGATGAGCAGTTCTTC CASSLGVLSSDEQFF
13 . TRBJ2-2 . TRBV6-5 TGTGCCAGCAGGCCCCTAGCATCCGGGGAGCTGTTTTTT CASRPLASGELFF
16 . TRBJ1-5 TRBD1 TRBV6-2/TRBV6-3 TGTGCCAGCAGTTACGAGACAGGGGCGAGCAATCAGCCCCAGCATTTT CASSYETGASNQPQHF
17 . TRBJ2-3 TRBD1 TRBV6-2/TRBV6-3 TGTGCCAGCAGTCCCTTGAGGGGGCGGAAGGGCACAGATACGCAGTATTTT CASSPLRGRKGTDTQYF
15 . TRBJ2-1 . TRBV5-6 TGTGCCAGCAGCTGGGGGACATCCTCGAGCAATGAGCAGTTCTTC CASSWGTSSSNEQFF
16 . TRBJ1-4 . TRBV9 TGTGCCAGCAGCGCAGGGACTGCTCTTGGGGATGAAAAACTGTTTTTT CASSAGTALGDEKLFF
14 few TRBJ1-5 TRBD1 TRBV6-5 TGTGCCAGCAGTTATTCGACAGGGGATCAGCCCCAGCATTTT CASSYSTGDQPQHF
15 . TRBJ2-3 . TRBV13 TGTGCCAGCAGCATGGGGCCTACCGTTCAAGATACGCAGTATTTT CASSMGPTVQDTQYF
15 . TRBJ2-3 TRBD1 TRBV6-5 TGTGCCAGCAAGTCCGGGACAGTGGCGAGGGGGACGCAGTATTTT CASKSGTVARGTQYF
15 . TRBJ1-6 TRBD1 TRBV3-1/TRBV3-2 TGTGCCAGCAACGACAGGGACAGGCCCTCTGTACCCCTCCACTTT CASNDRDRPSVPLHF
13 . TRBJ2-5 . TRBV2 TGTGCCAGCCACAGGTTTCGTCAAGAGACCCAGTACTTC CASHRFRQETQYF
13 . TRBJ2-5 TRBD2 TRBV28 TGTGCCAGCACCCGTAGCGGGGTTGAGACCCAGTACTTC CASTRSGVETQYF
13 once TRBJ1-3 . TRBV19 TGTGCCAGTACTAGCGGAGTACGAAACACCATATATTTT CASTSGVRNTIYF
13 . TRBJ1-1 TRBD1 TRBV20-1 TGCAGTGCTAGTGGACAGGGGGACACTGAAGCTTTCTTT CSASGQGDTEAFF
17 . TRBJ2-3 . TRBV2 TGTGCCAGCAGTGACCTCCTTTTGGCGGGAAGCACAGATACGCAGTATTTT CASSDLLLAGSTDTQYF
12 . TRBJ2-1 . TRBV9 TGTGCCAGCAGCGCGGGCGGGAATGAGCAGTTCTTC CASSAGGNEQFF